This T cell receptor (beta chain) was sequenced in a study of PD-1 blockade in classical Hodgkin lymphoma. The CDR3 spans 14 residues. The germline V and J ends were trimmed by 8 bases and 0 bases, with 8 bases remaining between them. Germline CDR1 MGHRA, CDR2 YSYEKL. As to this clone: What it binds is unknown.

General study results and limits: Healthy donors were reported to have higher baseline TCR diversity than newly diagnosed patients. Baseline diversity resembling that of newly diagnosed patients was seen in complete responders.

Patients all relapsed after autologous stem cell transplantation, and there was variation in brentuximab vedotin exposure. Only in-frame clones appear in the TCRdb table, and some are missing; sequencing was by immunoSEQ multiplex PCR. The sample has over 25,000 clones, about 76% seen once. The chain has TRBV4-1 and TRBJ2-6; D is uncertain. The sequenced sample was peripheral blood mononuclear cells (PBMCs), obtained before the second cycle of nivolumab. The receptor's source is a human donor with classical Hodgkin lymphoma. As DNA, the CDR3 is TGCGCCAGCTCCCAGATCTCTGGGGCCAACGTCCTGACTTTC. Translated, it gives CASSQISGANVLTF.